This T cell receptor beta chain originates from a study of CD8 T cells in Susac syndrome. Treatment-naive patients with stable or active relapsing-remitting disease served as multiple sclerosis controls. The CD8+ and CD4+ T cells were isolated magnetically using a negative isolation approach, whereas the TEMRA cells were enriched by FACS. Random hexamers primed reverse transcription of about 0.45 to 1 ug RNA. An immunoSEQ multiplex PCR generated amplified TCR beta CDR3 products spanning 54 Vbeta and 13 Jbeta. TCRdb ran MiXCR on the immunoSEQ multiplex PCR reads and lists one entry per CDR3 protein. The sample holds 150,000 to 200,000 distinct CDR3 sequences; about 93% are singletons and the top ten take around 0.1%. Trimming cost V 5 bases and J 6 bases, with 5 bases left between them. Germline assignment: CDR1 SNHLY and CDR2 FYNNEI. The CDR3 runs to 11 residues.

This clonotype originated in a human donor with multiple sclerosis. The V call is TRBV2, the J call TRBJ2-1, with D unresolved. The sequenced sample was CD4+ T cells from PBMCs. CDR3 nucleotide sequence: TGTGCCAGCAGTTATAGCAATGAGCAGTTCTTC. Amino acids: CASSYSNEQFF.